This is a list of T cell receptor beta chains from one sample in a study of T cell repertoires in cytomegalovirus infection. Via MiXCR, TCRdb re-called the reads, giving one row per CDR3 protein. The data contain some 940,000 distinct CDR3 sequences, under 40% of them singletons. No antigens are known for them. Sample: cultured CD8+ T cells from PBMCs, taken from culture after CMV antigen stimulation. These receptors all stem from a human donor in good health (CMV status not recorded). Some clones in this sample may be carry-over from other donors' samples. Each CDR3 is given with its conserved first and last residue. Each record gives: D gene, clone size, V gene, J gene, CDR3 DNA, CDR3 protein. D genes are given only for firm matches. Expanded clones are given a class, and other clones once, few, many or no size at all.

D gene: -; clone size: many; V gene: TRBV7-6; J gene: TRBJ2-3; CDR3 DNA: TGTGCCAGCAGCTTAAATGCAGGGGACGATGGTACGCAGTATTTT; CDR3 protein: CASSLNAGDDGTQYF
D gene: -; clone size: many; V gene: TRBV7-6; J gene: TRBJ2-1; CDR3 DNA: TGTGCCAGCAGCTTAGAGACAACGGGCGATGAGCAGTTCTTC; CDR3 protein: CASSLETTGDEQFF
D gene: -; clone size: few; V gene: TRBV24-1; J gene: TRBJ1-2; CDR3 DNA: TGTGCCACCAGTGATTCGACCCTTCAGTGGCATGGCTACACCTTC; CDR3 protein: CATSDSTLQWHGYTF
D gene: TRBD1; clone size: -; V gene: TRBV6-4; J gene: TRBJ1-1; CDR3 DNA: TGTGCCAGCAGCGAAGACAGGGATAGCACTGAAGCTTTCTTT; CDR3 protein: CASSEDRDSTEAFF
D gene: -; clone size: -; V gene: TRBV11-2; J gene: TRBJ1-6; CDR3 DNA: TGTGCCAGCAGCTTAGTAGGAGGATTTAATTCACCCCTCCACTTT; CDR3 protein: CASSLVGGFNSPLHF
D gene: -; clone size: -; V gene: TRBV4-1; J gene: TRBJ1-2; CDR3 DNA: TGCGCCAGCAGCCAAACCCAAAACAGCGTCTATGGCTACACCTTC; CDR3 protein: CASSQTQNSVYGYTF
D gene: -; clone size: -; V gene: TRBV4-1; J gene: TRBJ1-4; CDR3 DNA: TGCGCCAGCAGCCAAGTCCAAGGAGTTTCCGAAAAACTGTTTTTT; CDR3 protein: CASSQVQGVSEKLFF
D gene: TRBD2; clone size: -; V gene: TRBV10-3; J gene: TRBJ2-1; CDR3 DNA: TGTGCCATCAGGATGACTAGCGCGGGCGAGCAGTTCTTC; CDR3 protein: CAIRMTSAGEQFF
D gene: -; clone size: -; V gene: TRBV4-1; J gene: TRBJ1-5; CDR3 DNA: TGCACCAGCAGCCAAGTCCAGAATAGCAATCAGCCCCAGCATTTT; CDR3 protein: CTSSQVQNSNQPQHF
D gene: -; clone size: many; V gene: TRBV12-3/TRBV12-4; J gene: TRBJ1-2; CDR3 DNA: TGTGCCAGCAGCTTAGGGATCTATGGCTACACCTTC; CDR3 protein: CASSLGIYGYTF
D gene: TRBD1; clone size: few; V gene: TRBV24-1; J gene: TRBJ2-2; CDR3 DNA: TGTGCCACCAGTGCCCTAAAGGACAGGGGGCGGTTAACCGGGGAGCTGTTTTTT; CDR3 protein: CATSALKDRGRLTGELFF
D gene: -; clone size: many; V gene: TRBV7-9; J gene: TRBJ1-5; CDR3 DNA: TGTGCCAGCAGCTTTGACACCGATAATCAGCCCCAGCATTTT; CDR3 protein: CASSFDTDNQPQHF
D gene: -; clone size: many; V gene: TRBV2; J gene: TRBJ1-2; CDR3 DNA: TGTGCCAGCAGTGAGTTTGGTTCTGGCTACACCTTC; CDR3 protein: CASSEFGSGYTF
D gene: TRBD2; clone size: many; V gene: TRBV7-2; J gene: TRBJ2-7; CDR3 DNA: TGTGCCAGCAGCCCCCTGGCGGGGGGCGCCCTCTCCTACGAGCAGTACTTC; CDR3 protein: CASSPLAGGALSYEQYF
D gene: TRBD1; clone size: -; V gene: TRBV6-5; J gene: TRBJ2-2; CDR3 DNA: TGTGCCAGCAGTACGACGTACCGGGACAGGAGCCTTGCCGGGGAGCTGTTTTTT; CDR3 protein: CASSTTYRDRSLAGELFF
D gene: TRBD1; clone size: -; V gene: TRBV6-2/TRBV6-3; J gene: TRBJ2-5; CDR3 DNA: TGTGCCAGCAGTTACCCCGACAGGGAAGGAGAGACCCAGTACTTC; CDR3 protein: CASSYPDREGETQYF
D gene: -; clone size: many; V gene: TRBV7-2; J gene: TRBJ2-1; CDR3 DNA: TGTGCCAGCAGCACAGTGGGGCAGAATGAGCAGTTCTTC; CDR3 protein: CASSTVGQNEQFF
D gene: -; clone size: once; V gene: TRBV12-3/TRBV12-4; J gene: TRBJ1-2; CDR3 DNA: TGTGCCACCATAACCCGGGGCGGCTACACCTTC; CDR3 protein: CATITRGGYTF
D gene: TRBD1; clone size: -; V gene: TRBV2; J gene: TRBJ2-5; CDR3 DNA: TGTGCCAGCAGATGGGGACAGGGAGGACCAGAGACCCAGTACTTC; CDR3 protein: CASRWGQGGPETQYF
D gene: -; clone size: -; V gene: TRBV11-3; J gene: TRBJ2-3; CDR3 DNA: TGTGCCAGCAGCTTAGGGGGGCATCTCGGTGCAGATACGCAGTATTTT; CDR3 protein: CASSLGGHLGADTQYF
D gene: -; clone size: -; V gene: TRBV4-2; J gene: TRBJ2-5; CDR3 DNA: TGTGCCAGCAGCCAAGATCAACTTTTGGGGGAGACCCAGTACTTC; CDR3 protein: CASSQDQLLGETQYF
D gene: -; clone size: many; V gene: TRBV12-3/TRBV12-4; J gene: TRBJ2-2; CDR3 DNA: TGTGCCAGCAGTTTCCCTCACGCGAACACCGGGGAGCTGTTTTTT; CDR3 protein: CASSFPHANTGELFF
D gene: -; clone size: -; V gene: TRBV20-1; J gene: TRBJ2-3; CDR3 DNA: TGCAGTGCCCCAAAGGACGATACGCAGTATTTT; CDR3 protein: CSAPKDDTQYF
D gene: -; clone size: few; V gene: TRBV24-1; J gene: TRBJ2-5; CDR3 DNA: TGTGCCACCAGTGATGTAACGAAGACCCAGTACTTC; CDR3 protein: CATSDVTKTQYF
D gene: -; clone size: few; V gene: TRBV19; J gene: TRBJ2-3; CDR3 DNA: TGTGCCAGTAGTATGGGCGGGGGCTCCACAGATACGCAGTATTTT; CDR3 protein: CASSMGGGSTDTQYF
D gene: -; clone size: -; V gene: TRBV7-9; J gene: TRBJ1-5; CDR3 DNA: TGTGCCAGCACCGGGGACGGGAGTGATCAGCCCCAGCATTTT; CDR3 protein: CASTGDGSDQPQHF
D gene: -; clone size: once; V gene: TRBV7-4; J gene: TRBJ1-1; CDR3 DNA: TGTGCCAGCAGCCGCGCGGGGACCTCAGGGACTGAAGCTTTCTTT; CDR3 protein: CASSRAGTSGTEAFF
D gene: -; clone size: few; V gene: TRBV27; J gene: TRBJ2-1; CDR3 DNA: TGTGCCAGCAGTTCGATGACTAGCTACAATGAGCAGTTCTTC; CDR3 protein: CASSSMTSYNEQFF
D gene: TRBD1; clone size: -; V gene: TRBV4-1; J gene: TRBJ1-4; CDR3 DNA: TGCGCCAGCAGCCTTCGCACAGGGGCCAGTGCAACTAATGAAAAACTGTTTTTT; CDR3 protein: CASSLRTGASATNEKLFF
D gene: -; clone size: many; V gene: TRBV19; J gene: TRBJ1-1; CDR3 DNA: TGTGCCAGCAGTTTAGCCAGCATGAACACTGAAGCTTTCTTT; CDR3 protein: CASSLASMNTEAFF
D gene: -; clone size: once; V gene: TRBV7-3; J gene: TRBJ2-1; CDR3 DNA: TGTGCCAGCAGCTTAGAGTCGTTGAATGGTGAGCAGTTCTTC; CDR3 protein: CASSLESLNGEQFF
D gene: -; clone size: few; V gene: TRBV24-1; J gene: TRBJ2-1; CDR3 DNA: TGTGCCACCAGTGATCTTGACGGGAGCTCCTACAATGAGCAGTTCTTC; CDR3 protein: CATSDLDGSSYNEQFF
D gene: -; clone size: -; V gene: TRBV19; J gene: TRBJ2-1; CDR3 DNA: TGTGCCAGTAGTATTCTGAACGGGGCCTACAATGAGCAGTTCTTC; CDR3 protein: CASSILNGAYNEQFF
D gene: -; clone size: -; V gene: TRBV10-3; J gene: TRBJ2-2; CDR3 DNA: TGTGCCATCAGTGAGTCGCAGGGGATCACCGGGGAGCTGTTTTTT; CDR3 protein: CAISESQGITGELFF
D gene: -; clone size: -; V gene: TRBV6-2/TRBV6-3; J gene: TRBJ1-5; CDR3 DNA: TGTGCCAGCAGTTACCGCGCCCATGGCAATCAGCCCCAGCATTTT; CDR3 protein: CASSYRAHGNQPQHF
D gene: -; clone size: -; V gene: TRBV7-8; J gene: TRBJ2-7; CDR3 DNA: TGTGCCAGCAGCGTCGGACAAATCTACGAGCAGTACTTC; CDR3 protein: CASSVGQIYEQYF
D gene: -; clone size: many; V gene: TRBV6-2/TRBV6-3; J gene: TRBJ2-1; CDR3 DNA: TGTGCCAGCAGTTATGAGGGGTCCTACAATGAGCAGTTCTTC; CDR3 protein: CASSYEGSYNEQFF
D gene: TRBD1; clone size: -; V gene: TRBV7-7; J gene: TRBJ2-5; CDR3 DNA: TGTGCTAGCAGGGAAGGGGGCACAGAGACCCAGTACTTC; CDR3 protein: CASREGGTETQYF
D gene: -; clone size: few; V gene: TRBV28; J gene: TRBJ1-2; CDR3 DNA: TGTGCCAGCAGTTCTCACGGGGCCGGGGTATATGGCTACACCTTC; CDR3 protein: CASSSHGAGVYGYTF
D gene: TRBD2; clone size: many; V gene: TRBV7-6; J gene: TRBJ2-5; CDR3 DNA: TGTGCCAGCAGCTTTCTAGCGGGGGCGGCCAATAATCAAGAGACCCAGTACTTC; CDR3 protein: CASSFLAGAANNQETQYF
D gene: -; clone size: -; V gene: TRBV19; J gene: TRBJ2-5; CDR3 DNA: TGTGCCAGTAGTATGGCCCTTACGAAGACCCAGTACTTC; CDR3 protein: CASSMALTKTQYF
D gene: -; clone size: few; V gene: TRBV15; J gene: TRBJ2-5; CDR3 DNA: TGTGCCACCAGCCCCCTACGAGAACAAGAGACCCAGTACTTC; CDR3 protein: CATSPLREQETQYF
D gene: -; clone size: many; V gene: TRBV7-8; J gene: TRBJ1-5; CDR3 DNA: TGTGCCAGCAGCTTGATGGGGCGCAATCAGCCCCAGCATTTT; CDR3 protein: CASSLMGRNQPQHF
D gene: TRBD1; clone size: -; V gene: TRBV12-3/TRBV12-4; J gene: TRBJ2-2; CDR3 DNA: TGTGCCAGCAGTTTAAACAGGGGGCTGTTGGACACCGGGGAGCTGTTTTTT; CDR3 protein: CASSLNRGLLDTGELFF
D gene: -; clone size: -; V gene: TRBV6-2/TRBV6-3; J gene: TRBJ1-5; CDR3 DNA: TGTGCCAGCAGTTACACGAGATCGGGTCAGCCCCAGCATTTT; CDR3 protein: CASSYTRSGQPQHF
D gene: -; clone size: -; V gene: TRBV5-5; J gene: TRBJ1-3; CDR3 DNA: TGTGCCAGCAGCTTTTTTGCCCTAGAAGGAAACACCATATATTTT; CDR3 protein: CASSFFALEGNTIYF
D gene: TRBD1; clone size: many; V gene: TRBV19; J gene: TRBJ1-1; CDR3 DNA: TGTGCCAGTAGTATAGCAGGGGGATCTGAAGCTTTCTTT; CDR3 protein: CASSIAGGSEAFF
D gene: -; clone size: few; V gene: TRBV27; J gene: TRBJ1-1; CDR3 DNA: TGTGCCAGCAGTTCCGGACAGTATTTAAGCACTGAAGCTTTCTTT; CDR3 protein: CASSSGQYLSTEAFF
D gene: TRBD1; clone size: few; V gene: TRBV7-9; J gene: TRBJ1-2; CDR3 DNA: TGTGCCATCCCGACAGGGAAAGGCTACACCTTC; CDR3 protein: CAIPTGKGYTF
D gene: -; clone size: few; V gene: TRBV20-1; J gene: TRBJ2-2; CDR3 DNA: TGCAGTGCCCTAGGCCAGGACACCGGGGAGCTGTTTTTT; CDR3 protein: CSALGQDTGELFF
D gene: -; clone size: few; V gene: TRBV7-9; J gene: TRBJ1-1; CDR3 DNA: TGTGCCAGCAGCTTAGTTTCGGGCAAGAACACTGAAGCTTTCTTT; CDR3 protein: CASSLVSGKNTEAFF
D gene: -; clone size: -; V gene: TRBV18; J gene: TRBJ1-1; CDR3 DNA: TGTGCCACCCTGGCGTATGTGACGGGGGGACCTGAAGCTTTCTTT; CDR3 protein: CATLAYVTGGPEAFF
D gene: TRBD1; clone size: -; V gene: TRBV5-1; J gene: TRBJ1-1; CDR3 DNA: TGCGCCAGCAGCGACGGGACAGGGGTGAACACTGAAGCTTTCTTT; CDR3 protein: CASSDGTGVNTEAFF
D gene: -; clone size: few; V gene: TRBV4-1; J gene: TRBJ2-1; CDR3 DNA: TGCGCCAGCAGCCAAGAAATATTGGGCGGGGTTTTTGAGCAGTTCTTC; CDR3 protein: CASSQEILGGVFEQFF
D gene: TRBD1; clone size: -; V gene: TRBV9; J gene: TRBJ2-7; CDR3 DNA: TGTGCCAGCAGCTTAAGACAGGGGAATTACGAGCAGTACTTC; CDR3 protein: CASSLRQGNYEQYF
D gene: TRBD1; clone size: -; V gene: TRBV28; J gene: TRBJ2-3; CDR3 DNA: TGTGCCAGCAGCATTGGGACAGGGAGCCACGCAGATACGCAGTATTTT; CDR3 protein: CASSIGTGSHADTQYF
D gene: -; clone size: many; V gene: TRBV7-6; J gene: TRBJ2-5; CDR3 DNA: TGTGCCAGCAGCATCACGTCCAATTTGGGGGAGACCCAGTACTTC; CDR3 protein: CASSITSNLGETQYF
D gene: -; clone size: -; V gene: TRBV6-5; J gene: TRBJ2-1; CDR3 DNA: TGTGCCAGCAGAATAAGGGACTCCGCGGAGGGGCAGTTCTTC; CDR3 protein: CASRIRDSAEGQFF
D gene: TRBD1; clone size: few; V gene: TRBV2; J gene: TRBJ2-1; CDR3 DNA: TGTGCCAGCAGTGAAGGACAGGGCAGATCCTACAATGAGCAGTTCTTC; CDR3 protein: CASSEGQGRSYNEQFF